This paragraph reports one TCR beta chain. Its cognate antigen is unknown. Reverse transcription of all isolated RNA meant that expressed TCRB transcripts were sequenced. Repertoires were generated with immunoSEQ multiplex PCR, while TCRdb's copy carries only in-frame clones and drops some. The sample shows 300,000 to 350,000 clones, roughly a tenth of them seen only once. Germline assignment: CDR1 MNHNY and CDR2 SVGAGI (reference sequence). Trimming took 0 bases from V and 0 from J, leaving 11 bases between them. The CDR3 length is 16 residues. The sample belongs to a study of beta chain features in type 1 diabetes. Study as a whole: Age, gender and cell yields were similar between patients and healthy donors. Study-wide findings and caveats: In these data, an HLA type influence on TCRB rearrangement remained unresolved. All four CD4+ subsets of Type 1 diabetes patients contained TCRB CDR3s that were moderately but significantly shorter.

The sequence was collected from a man aged 25-45 years with type 1 diabetes. The sample taken for sequencing was central memory CD4+ T cells from blood. V usage is TRBV6-6 and J usage is TRBJ1-2; a possible D gene is TRBD1 (6 bases). The CDR3 DNA reads TGTGCCAGCAGTTACTCGTCCGGGACATCTAACTATGGCTACACCTTC. This translates into CASSYSSGTSNYGYTF.